Below, 6 T cell receptor beta chains from the same sample are listed, as sequenced in a study of prognosis after radiotherapy for stage I lung cancer. The genomic DNA TCR beta CDR3 region underwent two rounds of multiplex PCR. Gene-specific TRBV and TRBJ primers were used in PCR round one. TCRdb reprocessed the multiplex PCR reads via MiXCR and lists one record per CDR3 protein. Among about 14,000 distinct CDR3 sequences listed, about 27% were seen once. The sample in question was PBMCs, obtained before or after stereotactic body radiation therapy (not recorded which). These TCRs come from a donor of 50 years or more with non-small cell lung cancer.

The sample holds many counts of this clonotype. The chain employs TRBV5-1 and TRBJ2-7; the match to TRBD2 covers 8 bases. The CDR3 spans 14 residues. The J segment lost 7 bases and the V segment lost 4 bases, leaving 10 bases of the junction unmatched. CDR1 SGHRS and CDR2 YFSETQ come from the germline V gene. As DNA, the CDR3 is TGCGCCAGCAGCCCCGGGGGGGGCTTAAGAGAGCAGTACTTC. Protein product: CASSPGGGLREQYF.

For this clonotype: A much larger clone differs from this one at a single base, so this may be a read error. V and J are TRBV6-2 or TRBV6-3 and TRBJ2-4; 13 bases fit TRBD2. V shed 4 bases, J shed 1 base, and the junction held 10 bases outside the gene matches. Germline CDR1 and CDR2: MNHEY and SVGEGT. The CDR3 has 19 residues. The CDR3 spells CASSWGFRTSGSAKNIQYF. CDR3 nucleotide sequence: TGTGCCAGCAGTTGGGGGTTCCGGACTAGCGGGAGCGCCAAAAACATTCAGTACTTC.

A word on this clonotype: At one end the junction does not follow the germline gene, possibly because of a read error. This sequence joins TRBV28 and TRBJ2-1, with 12 positions matching TRBD2. The CDR3 has 16 amino acids. Germline values: CDR1 MDHEN, CDR2 SYDVKM. The CDR3 here is CASSSHRPSGRAEELF. The DNA of the CDR3 is TGTGCCAGCAGTTCCCATAGGCCTAGCGGGAGGGCCGAGGAGCTCTTC.

This clonotype came up many times. This chain joins TRBV7-2 and TRBJ2-3, with unresolved D. Trimming left V 10 bases short and J 2 bases short, with 16 bases between. This CDR3 region has 14 residues. Germline CDR1 reads SGHTA; CDR2 reads FQGNSA. The chain's CDR3 is CATSQGPNTDTQYF. CDR3 coding DNA: TGTGCCACCTCACAAGGACCCAACACAGATACGCAGTATTTT.

In its sample, this clonotype was seen many times. The rearrangement links TRBV28 to TRBJ1-5; TRBD1 is a possible D gene (5 bases). This CDR3 spans 14 amino acids. V lost 4 bases and J 9 bases, leaving 16 bases between the germline ends. CDR1 and CDR2 (germline): MDHEN, SYDVKM. CDR3 DNA sequence: TGTGCCAGCAGTTCGTCCCAGGGTTTTGCGCCCCAGCATTTT. Amino acids: CASSSSQGFAPQHF.

There are many counts of this clonotype. This may be a read error: a much more frequent sequence differs by one nucleotide. CDR3 DNA sequence: TGTGCCGCCAGCAGAGAGCAAGGACTGGGGCGGGATACGCAGTATTTT. It yields the protein CAASREQGLGRDTQYF. The rearrangement uses TRBV15 and TRBJ2-3; D is tentatively TRBD1 or TRBD2 (5 bases each). Germline CDR1 and CDR2: LNHNV and YYDKDF (reference sequence). The CDR3 covers 16 residues. The full variable domain, completed using reference TRBV15 and TRBJ2-3, is DAMVIQNPRYQVTQFGKPVTLSCSQTLNHNVMYWYQQKSSQAPKLLFHYYDKDFNNEADTPDNFQSRRPNTSFCFLDIRSPGLGDTAMYLCAASREQGLGRDTQYFGPGTRLTVL.